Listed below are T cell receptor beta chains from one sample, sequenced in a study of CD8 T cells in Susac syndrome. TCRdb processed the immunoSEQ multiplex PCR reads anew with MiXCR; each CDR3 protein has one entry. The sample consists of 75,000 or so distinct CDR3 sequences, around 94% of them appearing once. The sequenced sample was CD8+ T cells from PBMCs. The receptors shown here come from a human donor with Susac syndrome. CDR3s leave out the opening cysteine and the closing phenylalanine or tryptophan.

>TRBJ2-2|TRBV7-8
ASSVPPGLQNTGELF
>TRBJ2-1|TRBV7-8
ASSHLRLAGLDEQF
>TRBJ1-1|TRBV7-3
ASSLTAWGTEAF
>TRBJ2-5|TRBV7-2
ASNSGGQTQY
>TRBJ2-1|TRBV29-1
SVEKGPSSNEQF
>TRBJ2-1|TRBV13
ASSLVAGPGLAGGDEQF
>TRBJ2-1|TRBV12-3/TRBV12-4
ASSFTGGPEQF
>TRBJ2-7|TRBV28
ASSPQWTGGEQY
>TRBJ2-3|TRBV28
ASSLGSGADTQY
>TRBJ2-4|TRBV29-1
SAVVTKNIQY
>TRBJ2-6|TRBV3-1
ASSQDGTNSGANVLT
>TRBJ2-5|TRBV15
ATSTAVRETQY
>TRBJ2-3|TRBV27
ASSSQGPTGTDTQY
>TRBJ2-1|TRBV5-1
ASGTSNYNEQF
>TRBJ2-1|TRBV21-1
ASSTGRGDEQF
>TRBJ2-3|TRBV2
ASASLAGVTDTQY
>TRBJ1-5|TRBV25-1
ASSKGGSNQPQH
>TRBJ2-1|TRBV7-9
ASSPPGISTNEQF
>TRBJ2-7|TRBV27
ASRTGTSSYEQY
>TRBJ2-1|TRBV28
ASSLLSSYNEQF
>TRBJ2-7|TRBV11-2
ASSLVGGEQY
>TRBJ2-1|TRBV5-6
ASSSYNEQF
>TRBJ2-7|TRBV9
ASSHMGTPNYEQY
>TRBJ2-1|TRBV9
ASSPQVGDVGGEQF
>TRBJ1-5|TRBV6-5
ASSYSGTGPSNQPQH
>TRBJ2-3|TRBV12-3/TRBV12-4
ASSFSPDTQY
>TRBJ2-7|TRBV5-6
ASSGSDIYYEQY
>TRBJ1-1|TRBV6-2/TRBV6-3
ASSWVVNTEAF
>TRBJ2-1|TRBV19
ASLDRQGYNEQF
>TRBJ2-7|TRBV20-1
SARRQGDYEQY
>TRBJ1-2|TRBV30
AWSVGGSGYGYT
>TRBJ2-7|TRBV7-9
ASSLEDEQY
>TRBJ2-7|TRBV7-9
ASSWPSGLGVTYEQY
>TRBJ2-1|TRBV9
ASSVGEYNEQF
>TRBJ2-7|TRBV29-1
SAFGANSREQY
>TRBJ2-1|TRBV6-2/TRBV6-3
ASSYRLAGFSNEQF
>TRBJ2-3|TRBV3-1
ASSSWGTDTQY
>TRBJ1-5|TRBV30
AWSSPGVGSQPQH
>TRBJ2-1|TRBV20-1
SAPLAETYNEQF
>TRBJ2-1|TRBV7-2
ASSFDNEQF
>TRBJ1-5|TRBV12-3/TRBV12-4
ASSSTGNQPQH
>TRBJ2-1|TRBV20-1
SSTGEGVEQF
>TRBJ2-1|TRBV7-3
ASSPGTSHNEQF
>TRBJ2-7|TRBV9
ASSGGTPEQY
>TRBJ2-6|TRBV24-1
ATSDSTLPRANVLT
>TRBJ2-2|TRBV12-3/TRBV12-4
ASSQGQGGLDTGELF
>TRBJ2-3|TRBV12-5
ASAGDHTDTQY
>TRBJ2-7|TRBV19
ASSTPPGADNEQY
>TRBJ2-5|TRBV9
ASSVEIGALEAQY
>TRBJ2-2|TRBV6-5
ASSWTGYTGELF
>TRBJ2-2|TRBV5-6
ASSLGDTGELF